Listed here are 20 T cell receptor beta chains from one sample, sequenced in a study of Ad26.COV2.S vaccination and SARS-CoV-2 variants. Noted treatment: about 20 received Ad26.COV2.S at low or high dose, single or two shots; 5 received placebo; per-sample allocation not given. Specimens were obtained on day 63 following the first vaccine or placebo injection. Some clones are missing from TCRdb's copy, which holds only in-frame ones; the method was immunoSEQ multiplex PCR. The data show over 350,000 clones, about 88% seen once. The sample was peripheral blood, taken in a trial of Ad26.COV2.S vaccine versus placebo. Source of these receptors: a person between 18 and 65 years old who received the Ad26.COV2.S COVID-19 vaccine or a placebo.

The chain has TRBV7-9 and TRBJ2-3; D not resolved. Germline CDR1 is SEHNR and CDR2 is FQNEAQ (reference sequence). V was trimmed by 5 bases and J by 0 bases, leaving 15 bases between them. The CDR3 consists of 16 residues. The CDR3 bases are TGTGCCAGCAGCACCCGCCACGGCGTCAGCACAGATACGCAGTATTTT. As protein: CASSTRHGVSTDTQYF.

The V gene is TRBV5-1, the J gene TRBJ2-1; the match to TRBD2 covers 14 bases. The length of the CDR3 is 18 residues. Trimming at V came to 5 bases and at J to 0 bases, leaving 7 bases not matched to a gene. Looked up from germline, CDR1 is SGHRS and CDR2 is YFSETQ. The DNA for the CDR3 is TGCGCCAGCAGTTGGGGACTAGCGGGGGCCAGCTCCTACAATGAGCAGTTCTTC. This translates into CASSWGLAGASSYNEQFF.

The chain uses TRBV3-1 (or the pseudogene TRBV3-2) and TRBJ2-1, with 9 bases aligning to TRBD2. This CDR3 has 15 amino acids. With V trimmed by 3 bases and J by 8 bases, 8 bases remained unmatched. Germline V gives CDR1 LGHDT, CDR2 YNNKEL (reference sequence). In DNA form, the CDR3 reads TGTGCCAGCAGCCACATTCAGCGGGGGGACCATGAGCAGTTCTTC. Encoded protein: CASSHIQRGDHEQFF.

The DNA for the CDR3 is TGTGCCAGCAGCCAAGATAACCGGGACGAGGATGGCTACACCTTC. Translation gives CASSQDNRDEDGYTF. The chain has TRBV3-1 (or the pseudogene TRBV3-2) and TRBJ1-2, with D possibly TRBD1 on 5 matching bases. CDR1 is LGHDT, CDR2 YNNKEL, per germline (reference sequence). The CDR3 is 15 residues long. The V end was cut by 0 bases, the J end by 6 bases, with 14 bases between.

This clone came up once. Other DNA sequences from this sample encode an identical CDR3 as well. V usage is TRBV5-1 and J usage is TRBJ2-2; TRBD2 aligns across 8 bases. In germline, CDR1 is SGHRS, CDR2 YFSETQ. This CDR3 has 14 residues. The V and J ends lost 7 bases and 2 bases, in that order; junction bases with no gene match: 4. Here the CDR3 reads CASRGGFNTGELFF. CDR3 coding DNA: TGCGCCAGCCGGGGGGGATTTAACACCGGGGAGCTGTTTTTT.

Written as DNA, the CDR3 is TGTGCCAGCAGTGTCAGGGGCGTCGAGCAGTACTTC. Its protein product is CASSVRGVEQYF. The chain carries TRBV2 and TRBJ2-7; possibly TRBD1 for D (6 bases). Looked up from germline, CDR1 is SNHLY and CDR2 is FYNNEI. V was pared by 4 bases and J by 6 bases, with 10 bases between. The CDR3 contains 12 residues.

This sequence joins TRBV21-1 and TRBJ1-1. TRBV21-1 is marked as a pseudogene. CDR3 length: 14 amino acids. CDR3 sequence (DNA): TGTGCCAGCGGCGGCCAACGGCCTAACACTGAAGCTTTCTTT. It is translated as CASGGQRPNTEAFF.

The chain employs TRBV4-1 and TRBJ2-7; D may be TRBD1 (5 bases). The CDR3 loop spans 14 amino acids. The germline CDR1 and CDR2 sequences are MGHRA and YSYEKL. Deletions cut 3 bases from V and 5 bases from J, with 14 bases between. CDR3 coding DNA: TGCGCCAGCAGCCAGGAGAATAGGGGTAACGAGCAGTACTTC. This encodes CASSQENRGNEQYF.

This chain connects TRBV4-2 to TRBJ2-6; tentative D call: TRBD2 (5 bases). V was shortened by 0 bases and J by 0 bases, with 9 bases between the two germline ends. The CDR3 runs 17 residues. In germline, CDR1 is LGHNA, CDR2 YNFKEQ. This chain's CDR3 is CASSQDYGSSGANVLTF. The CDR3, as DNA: TGTGCCAGCAGCCAAGATTATGGGAGCTCTGGGGCCAACGTCCTGACTTTC.

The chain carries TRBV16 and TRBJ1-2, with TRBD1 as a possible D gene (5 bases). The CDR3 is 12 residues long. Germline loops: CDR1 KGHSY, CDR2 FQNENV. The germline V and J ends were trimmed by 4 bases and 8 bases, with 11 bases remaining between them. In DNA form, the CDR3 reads TGTGCCAGCAGCCCCTTCGGGGCGGGCTACACCTTC. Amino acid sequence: CASSPFGAGYTF. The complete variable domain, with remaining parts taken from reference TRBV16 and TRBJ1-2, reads GEEVAQTPKHLVRGEGQKAKLYCAPIKGHSYVFWYQQVLKNEFKFLISFQNENVFDETGMPKERFSAKCLPNSPCSLEIQATKLEDSAVYFCASSPFGAGYTFGSGTRLTVV.

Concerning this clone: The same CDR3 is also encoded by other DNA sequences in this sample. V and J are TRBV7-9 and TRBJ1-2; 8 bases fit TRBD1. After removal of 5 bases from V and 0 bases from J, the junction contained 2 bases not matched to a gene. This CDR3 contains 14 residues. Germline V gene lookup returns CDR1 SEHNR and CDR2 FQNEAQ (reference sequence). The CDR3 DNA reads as TGTGCCAGCAGCCAGGACAGGGCTAACTATGGCTACACCTTC. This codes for CASSQDRANYGYTF.

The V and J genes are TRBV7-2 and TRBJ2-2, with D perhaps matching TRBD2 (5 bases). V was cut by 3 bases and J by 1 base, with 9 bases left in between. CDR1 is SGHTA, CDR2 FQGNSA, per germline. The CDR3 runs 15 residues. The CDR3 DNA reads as TGTGCCAGCAGCTTTCTTGCGGGGAACACCGGGGAGCTGTTTTTT. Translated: CASSFLAGNTGELFF.

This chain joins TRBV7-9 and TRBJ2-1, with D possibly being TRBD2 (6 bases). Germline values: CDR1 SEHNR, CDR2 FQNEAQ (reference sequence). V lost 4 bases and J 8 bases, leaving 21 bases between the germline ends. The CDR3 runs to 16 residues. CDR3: CASSSPLRGVADEQFF. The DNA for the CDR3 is TGTGCCAGCAGCTCTCCTTTGCGGGGCGTAGCGGATGAGCAGTTCTTC.

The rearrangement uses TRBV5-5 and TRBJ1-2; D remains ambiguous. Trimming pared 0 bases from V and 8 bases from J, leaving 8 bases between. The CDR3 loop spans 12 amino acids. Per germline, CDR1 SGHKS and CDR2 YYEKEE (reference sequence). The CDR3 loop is CASSLDSSGYTF. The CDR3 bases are TGTGCCAGCAGCTTGGACTCATCCGGCTACACCTTC.

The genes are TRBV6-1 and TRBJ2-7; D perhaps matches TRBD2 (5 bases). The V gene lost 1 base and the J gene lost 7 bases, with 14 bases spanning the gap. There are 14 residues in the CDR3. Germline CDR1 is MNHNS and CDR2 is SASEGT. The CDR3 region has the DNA TGTGCCAGCAGTGAAGATGTGGGTACGGGGGAGCAGTACTTC. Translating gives CASSEDVGTGEQYF.

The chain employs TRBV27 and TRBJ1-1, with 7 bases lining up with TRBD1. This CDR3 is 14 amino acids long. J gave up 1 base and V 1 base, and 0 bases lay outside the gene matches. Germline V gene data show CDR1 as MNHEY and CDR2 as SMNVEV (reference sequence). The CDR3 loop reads CASSLWDRNTEAFF. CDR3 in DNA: TGTGCCAGCAGTTTATGGGACAGGAACACTGAAGCTTTCTTT.

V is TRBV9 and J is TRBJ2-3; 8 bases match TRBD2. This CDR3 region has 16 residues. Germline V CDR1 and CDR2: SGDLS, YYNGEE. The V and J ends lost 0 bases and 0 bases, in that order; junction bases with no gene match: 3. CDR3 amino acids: CASSVASGGSTDTQYF. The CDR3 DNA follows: TGTGCCAGCAGCGTAGCCAGCGGGGGAAGCACAGATACGCAGTATTTT.

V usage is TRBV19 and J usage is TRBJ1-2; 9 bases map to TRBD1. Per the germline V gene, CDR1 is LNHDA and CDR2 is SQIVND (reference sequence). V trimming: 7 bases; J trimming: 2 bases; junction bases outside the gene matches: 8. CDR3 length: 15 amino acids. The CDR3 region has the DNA TGTGCCAGTACCCGATCCGGGACAGGGAACTATGGCTACACCTTC. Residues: CASTRSGTGNYGYTF.

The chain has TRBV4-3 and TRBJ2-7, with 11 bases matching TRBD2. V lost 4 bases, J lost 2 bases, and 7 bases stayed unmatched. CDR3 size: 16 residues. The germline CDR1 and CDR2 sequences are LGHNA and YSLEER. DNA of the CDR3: TGCGCCAGCAGCCCAGCCGTGACTAGCGGGGCCTACGAGCAGTACTTC. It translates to CASSPAVTSGAYEQYF.

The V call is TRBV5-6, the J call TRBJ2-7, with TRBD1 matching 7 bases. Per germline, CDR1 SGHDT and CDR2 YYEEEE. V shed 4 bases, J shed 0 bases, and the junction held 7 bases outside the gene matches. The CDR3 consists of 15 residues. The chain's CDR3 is CASSSPRDSSYEQYF. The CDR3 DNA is TGTGCCAGCAGCAGCCCCCGGGACAGCTCCTACGAGCAGTACTTC.